This T cell receptor beta chain was recovered during a study of blood T cells in healthy people across ages (dated by TCRdb to about 2015). As for the study more broadly: In model experiments, roughly one uniquely barcoded TCR beta cDNA molecule per two T cells was captured by template switching. Two additional independent replicas of 1 million unique cDNA reads from the same blood draw were analyzed for two donors (one aged 18 to 29 and one aged 80 or older). Using deep sequencing normalized with unique cDNA molecular identifiers, the study measured how TCR beta repertoire diversity changes with age. Donors of different ages were randomly distributed across sequencing lanes to avoid experimental bias. Four age groups were formed from the donors: young (average approximately 17 years), middle-aged (less than 40), aged (roughly 58) and long-lived (about 80).

This clonotype was observed a handful of times. This receptor's antigen is unknown. No base quality information exists; no much larger clone differs at one position. Receptors were amplified or captured by 5' RACE. The reads were generated on an Illumina HiSeq 2500. A second about 7 to 12 cycle PCR used a sample-barcoded 5' primer and a J-beta primer mix. A template-switch 5' adaptor carrying 12 random nucleotides introduced a unique molecular identifier onto each TCR beta cDNA molecule. At least 3 million CDR3-containing paired-end reads were obtained from each sample. First-strand cDNA synthesis was performed from all RNA using the Mint cDNA synthesis kit, with priming by a TRBC-specific oligonucleotide. Following uracil-DNA glycosylase treatment, all cDNA underwent a first 18-cycle PCR with the universal primers M1SS and BC2_uni_R. Regarding the original processing steps: Each sample was normalized by randomly selecting 1 million high-quality reads, each carrying a distinct molecular identifier. Instead of being binned into consensus sequences, reads with shared molecular identifiers were discarded. MiTCR, with a Q25 quality threshold and the strictest error-elimination algorithm, was used for CDR3 identification, clonotype clustering and error correction. A nonparametric unseen species model with Euler transformation was used to estimate lower-bound total TCR beta diversity. The public reads were reprocessed in TCRdb via fastp at Q25 and MiXCR, keeping in-frame beta chains. Here each entry gathers all rows of one CDR3 protein and keeps the most common genes and DNA. None of the V and J calls come from the authors' own analysis; TCRdb made them. The sample table shows 500,000 to 600,000 distinct CDR3 sequences, and roughly 28% are seen once. Of the sample, roughly 20% is held by the ten largest clones.

V is clipped by 3 bases and J by 0 bases, and the sequence between their germline boundaries is 9 bases long. The CDR3 covers 15 residues, taking in both the cysteine and the phenylalanine. Only the CDR3 region is kept as DNA, spanning 45 bases read in frame from base 1. The germline V gene (reference sequence) gives CDR1 as LGHDT and CDR2 as YNNKEL. Overall results and qualifications from the work: Bulk unsorted PBMC profiling prevented conclusive comparison of naive and antigen-experienced compartments. The long-lived group showed more naive CD4+ T cells, fewer expanded clones and increased TCR diversity than the aged group, suggesting age selection. Total diversity estimates from one million sequenced T cells were considered lower bounds and underestimates. As age increased, observed TCR beta diversity per million T cells dropped in a roughly linear way, and a significant reduction was already evident by age about 36. Donor CMV infection status was unknown, potentially confounding age-related changes in expanded clonotypes. A strong correlation was found between observed TCR beta diversity and the percentage of naive T cells measured by flow cytometry.

The roughly 39 donors, aged about 6 to 95 years, were systemically healthy Caucasian individuals from Russia. Roughly 9 milliliters of peripheral blood were drawn from each donor into EDTA-treated Vacutainer tubes. Ficoll-Paque density-gradient centrifugation was used to isolate PBMCs, with at least 6.5 million per sample. Total RNA, at least 6 micrograms per sample, was extracted from PBMCs with Trizol reagent. For every donor, flow cytometry on a PBMC aliquot measured the percentage of naive CD45RAhigh/CD27high T cells. This sequence uses TRBV3-1 and TRBJ1-3, and possibly TRBD1, on 5 matching bases. This clonotype was obtained from a woman between 70 and 85 years old in good health. Source material: blood. The CDR3 region reads CASSHGDRSGNTIYF. The nucleotide sequence reads TGTGCCAGCAGCCACGGGGACCGCTCTGGAAACACCATATATTTT.